Below are 17 T cell receptor beta chains sequenced from a single sample in a study of blood T cell repertoires in COVID-19. Sequencing was performed with immunoSEQ multiplex PCR; in TCRdb, only in-frame clones are kept and a portion is missing. The sample carries 110,000 to 150,000 clones, approximately 85% recorded once. Sequencing input: peripheral blood. All receptors derive from a man between 65 and 85 years old with acute or convalescent COVID-19.

This chain links TRBV6-5 with TRBJ1-2; TRBD1 aligns across 12 bases. The CDR3 has 14 residues. V was pared by 6 bases and J by 6 bases, with 5 bases of the junction left unmatched. Germline CDR1 and CDR2: MNHEY and SVGAGI. CDR3 nucleotides: TGTGCCAGCAGGGGGACAGGGGGCGGCGATGGCTACACCTTC. Translating gives CASRGTGGGDGYTF.

The chain employs TRBV29-1 and TRBJ2-5; no firm D call. The V gene lost 4 bases and the J gene lost 1 base, with 13 bases spanning the gap. In germline, CDR1 is SQVTM, CDR2 ANQGSEA. CDR3 length equals 14 residues. This CDR3 reads CSVVHSSVQETQYF. The DNA of the CDR3 is TGCAGCGTTGTACATTCCAGCGTCCAAGAGACCCAGTACTTC.

This rearrangement joins TRBV6-5 to TRBJ1-2; D is perhaps TRBD1 (6 bases). Germline V gene sequence: CDR1 MNHEY, CDR2 SVGAGI. The CDR3 loop spans 15 amino acids. The ends were cut back, 5 bases at V and 4 bases at J, with 17 bases in the middle. The CDR3 coding sequence is TGTGCCAGCAGTATCCGTCGAGGGGGTGGCTATGGCTACACCTTC. This codes for CASSIRRGGGYGYTF.

This clone was picked up a small number of times. Written as DNA, the CDR3 is TGTGCTAGTGGTTTGGTACTAGGGAAAAAGGGGAACACTGAAGCTTTCTTT. Translating gives CASGLVLGKKGNTEAFF. The rearrangement links TRBV12-5 to TRBJ1-1; unclear D gene. Germline assignment: CDR1 LGHNT and CDR2 FRNRAP. V lost 0 bases and J lost 1, with 15 bases in between. The CDR3 sequence is 17 residues long.

This chain uses TRBV7-3 with TRBJ2-2, with 9 bases aligning to TRBD2. Germline trimming cut 5 bases from V and 7 bases from J; bases unmatched to any gene: 8. The CDR3 runs 15 residues. Germline lookup yields CDR1 SGHTA and CDR2 FQGTGA. CDR3 region: CASSPIAGVVGELFF. The CDR3 region has the DNA TGTGCCAGCAGCCCCATAGCGGGAGTGGTCGGGGAGCTGTTTTTT.

V usage is TRBV5-1 and J usage is TRBJ2-1; the match to TRBD2 covers 8 bases. CDR3 size: 15 residues. CDR1 SGHRS and CDR2 YFSETQ come from the germline V gene. The junction had 8 bases not matched to a gene; V was cut back by 6 bases and J by 3 bases. The chain's CDR3 is CASKISGGLYNEQFF. CDR3 bases: TGCGCCAGCAAAATTTCGGGGGGGCTCTACAATGAGCAGTTCTTC. Full variable domain (missing parts from reference TRBV5-1 and TRBJ2-1): KAGVTQTPRYLIKTRGQQVTLSCSPISGHRSVSWYQQTPGQGLQFLFEYFSETQRNKGNFPGRFSGRQFSNSRSEMNVSTLELGDSALYLCASKISGGLYNEQFFGPGTRLTVL.

The chain employs TRBV19 and TRBJ2-2; TRBD2 agrees at 9 bases. CDR3 length equals 17 residues. Trimming cost V 5 bases and J 3 bases; bases outside gene matches: 10. Germline V gene lookup returns CDR1 LNHDA and CDR2 SQIVND (reference sequence). CDR3 sequence (DNA): TGTGCCAGTAGTCTAGGGGCGGGAGGGCCGTACACCGGGGAGCTGTTTTTT. This codes for CASSLGAGGPYTGELFF.

This clone was found once. This chain links TRBV19 with TRBJ1-4; perhaps TRBD1 as D (6 bases). The V gene lost 6 bases and the J gene lost 0 bases, with 17 bases spanning the gap. Germline CDR1 LNHDA, CDR2 SQIVND (reference sequence). This CDR3 contains 17 residues. DNA for the CDR3: TGTGCCAGTAGGTTAACAGGGAAGGGGGCAACTAATGAAAAACTGTTTTTT. It is translated as CASRLTGKGATNEKLFF.

The chain has TRBV27 and TRBJ1-1; the D gene is possibly TRBD1 (5 bases). Germline CDR1 and CDR2: MNHEY and SMNVEV (reference sequence). The CDR3 sequence is 13 residues long. The V and J ends lost 7 bases and 1 base respectively, with 10 bases between them. CDR3 DNA sequence: TGTGCCAGCATGGGAGGGGAGAACACTGAAGCTTTCTTT. Translating it yields CASMGGENTEAFF.

J is TRBJ1-5 and V is TRBV2; D is perhaps TRBD1 (5 bases). V was pared by 7 bases and J by 3 bases, with 10 bases between. Germline V gene sequence: CDR1 SNHLY, CDR2 FYNNEI. The length of the CDR3 is 13 residues. The CDR3 protein is CASIQGPNQPQHF. Here the CDR3 DNA reads TGTGCCAGCATTCAGGGCCCCAATCAGCCCCAGCATTTT.

V and J are TRBV7-2 and TRBJ2-7; tentative D call: TRBD1 (6 bases). Trimming pared 5 bases from V and 1 base from J, leaving 12 bases between. CDR3 length: 14 residues. Germline V gene sequence: CDR1 SGHTA, CDR2 FQGNSA. CDR3 nucleotides: TGTGCCAGCAGCCGGAGGCAGGGGTCCTACGAGCAGTACTTC. Encoded protein: CASSRRQGSYEQYF.

The chain combines TRBV19 with TRBJ2-1, with 10 nucleotides matching TRBD1. CDR3 length: 15 residues. The V gene's germline CDR1 is LNHDA and CDR2 SQIVND (reference sequence). The ends lost 4 bases at V and 8 bases at J; junction bases unmatched: 8. The CDR3 sequence is CASSTRGGTGDEQFF. DNA of the CDR3: TGTGCCAGTAGTACAAGAGGGGGGACAGGGGATGAGCAGTTCTTC. Full variable domain (rest looked up from reference TRBV19 and TRBJ2-1): DGGITQSPKYLFRKEGQNVTLSCEQNLNHDAMYWYRQDPGQGLRLIYYSQIVNDFQKGDIAEGYSVSREKKESFPLTVTSAQKNPTAFYLCASSTRGGTGDEQFFGPGTRLTVL.

In its sample, this clone was seen a few times. This chain joins TRBV19 and TRBJ1-6; 7 nucleotides match TRBD1. J lost 7 bases, V lost 3 bases, and 3 bases had no gene match. The CDR3 is made up of 14 amino acids. Germline CDR1 is LNHDA and CDR2 is SQIVND (reference sequence). The CDR3 spells CASSMGTANSPLHF. The CDR3 coding sequence is TGTGCCAGTAGTATGGGGACAGCGAATTCACCCCTCCACTTT.

The chain combines TRBV4-2 with TRBJ1-2; D not resolved. CDR3 size: 15 residues. CDR1 is LGHNA and CDR2 is YNFKEQ in the germline V gene. V was trimmed by 0 bases and J by 3 bases, leaving 11 bases between them. DNA for the CDR3: TGTGCCAGCAGCCAAGACATCCGGCTAGACTATGGCTACACCTTC. Translating gives CASSQDIRLDYGYTF.

V gene TRBV19 combines with J gene TRBJ2-7, with 7 nucleotides matching TRBD2. The germline V gene has CDR1 LNHDA and CDR2 SQIVND (reference sequence). V lost 9 bases, J lost 1 base, and 3 bases stayed unmatched. This CDR3 is 12 amino acids long. CDR3 coding DNA: TGTGCCAGGGGCGGGGGATCCTACGAGCAGTACTTC. Protein: CARGGGSYEQYF.

V usage is TRBV3-1 (or the pseudogene TRBV3-2) and J usage is TRBJ1-4, with 9 bases that match TRBD1. Germline assignment: CDR1 LGHDT and CDR2 YNNKEL (reference sequence). The CDR3 is 15 amino acids. V was clipped by 1 base and J by 8 bases; unmatched bases: 5. As DNA, the CDR3 is TGTGCCAGCAGCCAAGTGGGACAGGGACACGAAAAACTGTTTTTT. Its translation is CASSQVGQGHEKLFF.

The rearrangement uses TRBV12-3 or TRBV12-4 and TRBJ1-2, with TRBD1 matching 8 bases. This CDR3 comprises 13 residues. Losses at the gene ends were 5 bases for V and 4 bases for J; bases not matched to a gene: 3. The CDR3 DNA sequence: TGTGCCAGCAGTCCGACAGGGGCCTATGGCTACACCTTC. Encoded protein: CASSPTGAYGYTF.